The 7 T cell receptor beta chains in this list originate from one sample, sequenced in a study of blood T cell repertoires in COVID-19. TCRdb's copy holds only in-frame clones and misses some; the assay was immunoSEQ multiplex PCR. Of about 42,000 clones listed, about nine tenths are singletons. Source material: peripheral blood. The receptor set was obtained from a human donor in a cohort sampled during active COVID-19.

The CDR3 DNA follows: TGTGCCAGTAGATCGACAGGGATTGAAGCTTTCTTT. Its protein is CASRSTGIEAFF. V and J are TRBV19 and TRBJ1-1, with 7 nucleotides matching TRBD1. The CDR3 runs to 12 residues. Germline V gene data show CDR1 as LNHDA and CDR2 as SQIVND (reference sequence). J gave up 7 bases and V 6 bases, and 5 bases lay outside the gene matches. Full variable domain (rest looked up from reference TRBV19 and TRBJ1-1): DGGITQSPKYLFRKEGQNVTLSCEQNLNHDAMYWYRQDPGQGLRLIYYSQIVNDFQKGDIAEGYSVSREKKESFPLTVTSAQKNPTAFYLCASRSTGIEAFFGQGTRLTVV.

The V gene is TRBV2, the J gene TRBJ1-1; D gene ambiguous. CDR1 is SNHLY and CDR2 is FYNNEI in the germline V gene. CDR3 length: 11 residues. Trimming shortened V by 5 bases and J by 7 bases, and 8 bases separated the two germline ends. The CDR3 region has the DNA TGTGCCAGCAGTCCGGGAATTGAAGCTTTCTTT. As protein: CASSPGIEAFF. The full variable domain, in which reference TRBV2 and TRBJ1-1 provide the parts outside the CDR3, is EPEVTQTPSHQVTQMGQEVILRCVPISNHLYFYWYRQILGQKVEFLVSFYNNEISEKSEIFDDQFSVERPDGSNFTLKIRSTKLEDSAMYFCASSPGIEAFFGQGTRLTVV.

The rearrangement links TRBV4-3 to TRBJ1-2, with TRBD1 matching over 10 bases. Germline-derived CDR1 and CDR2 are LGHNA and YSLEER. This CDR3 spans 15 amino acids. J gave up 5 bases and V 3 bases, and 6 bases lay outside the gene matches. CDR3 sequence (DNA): TGCGCCAGCAGCCAGGCGAGGGGACAGGGGTATGGCTACACCTTC. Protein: CASSQARGQGYGYTF.

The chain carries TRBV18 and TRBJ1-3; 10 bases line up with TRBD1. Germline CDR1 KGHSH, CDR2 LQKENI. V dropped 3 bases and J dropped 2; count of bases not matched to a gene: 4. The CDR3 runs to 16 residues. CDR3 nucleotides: TGTGCCAGCTCACCGCTCGGGACAGGGGCTGGAAACACCATATATTTT. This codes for CASSPLGTGAGNTIYF.

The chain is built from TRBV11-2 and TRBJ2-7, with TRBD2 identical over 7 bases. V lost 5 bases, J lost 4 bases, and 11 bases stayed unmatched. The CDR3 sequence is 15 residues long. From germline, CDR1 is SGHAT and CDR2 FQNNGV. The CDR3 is CASSPPGGSWYEQYF. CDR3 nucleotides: TGTGCCAGCAGCCCCCCGGGGGGTTCATGGTACGAGCAGTACTTC.

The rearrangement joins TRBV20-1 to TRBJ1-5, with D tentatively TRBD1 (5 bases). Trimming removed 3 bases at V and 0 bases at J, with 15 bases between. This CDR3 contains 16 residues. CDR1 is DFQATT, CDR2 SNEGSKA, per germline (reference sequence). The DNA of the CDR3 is TGCAGTGCTAGTCGAGACAGACCGTATAGCAATCAGCCCCAGCATTTT. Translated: CSASRDRPYSNQPQHF.

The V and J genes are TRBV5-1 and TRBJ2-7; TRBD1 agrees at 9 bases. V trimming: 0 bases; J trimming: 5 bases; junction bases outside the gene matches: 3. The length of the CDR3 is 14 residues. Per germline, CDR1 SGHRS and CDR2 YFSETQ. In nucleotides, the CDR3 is TGCGCCAGCAGCTTGGGACAGGGGGTCGACGAGCAGTACTTC. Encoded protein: CASSLGQGVDEQYF.